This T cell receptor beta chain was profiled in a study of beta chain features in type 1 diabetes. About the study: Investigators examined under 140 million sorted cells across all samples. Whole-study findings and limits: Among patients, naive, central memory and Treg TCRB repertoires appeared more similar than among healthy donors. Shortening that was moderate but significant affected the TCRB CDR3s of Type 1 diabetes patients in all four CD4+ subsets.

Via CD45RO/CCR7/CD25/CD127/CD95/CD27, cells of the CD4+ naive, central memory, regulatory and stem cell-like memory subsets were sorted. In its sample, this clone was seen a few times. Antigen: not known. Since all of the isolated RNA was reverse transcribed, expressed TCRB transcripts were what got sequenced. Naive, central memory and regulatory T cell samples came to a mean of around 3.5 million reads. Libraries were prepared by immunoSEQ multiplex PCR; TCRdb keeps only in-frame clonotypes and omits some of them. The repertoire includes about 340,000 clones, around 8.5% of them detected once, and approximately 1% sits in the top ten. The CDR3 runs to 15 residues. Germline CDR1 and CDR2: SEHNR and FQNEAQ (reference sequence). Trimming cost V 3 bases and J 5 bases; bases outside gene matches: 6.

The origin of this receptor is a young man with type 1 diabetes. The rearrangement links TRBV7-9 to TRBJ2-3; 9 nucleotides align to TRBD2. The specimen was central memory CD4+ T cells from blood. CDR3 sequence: CASSLASGEGDTQYF. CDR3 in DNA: TGTGCCAGCAGCTTGGCTAGCGGGGAAGGAGATACGCAGTATTTT.